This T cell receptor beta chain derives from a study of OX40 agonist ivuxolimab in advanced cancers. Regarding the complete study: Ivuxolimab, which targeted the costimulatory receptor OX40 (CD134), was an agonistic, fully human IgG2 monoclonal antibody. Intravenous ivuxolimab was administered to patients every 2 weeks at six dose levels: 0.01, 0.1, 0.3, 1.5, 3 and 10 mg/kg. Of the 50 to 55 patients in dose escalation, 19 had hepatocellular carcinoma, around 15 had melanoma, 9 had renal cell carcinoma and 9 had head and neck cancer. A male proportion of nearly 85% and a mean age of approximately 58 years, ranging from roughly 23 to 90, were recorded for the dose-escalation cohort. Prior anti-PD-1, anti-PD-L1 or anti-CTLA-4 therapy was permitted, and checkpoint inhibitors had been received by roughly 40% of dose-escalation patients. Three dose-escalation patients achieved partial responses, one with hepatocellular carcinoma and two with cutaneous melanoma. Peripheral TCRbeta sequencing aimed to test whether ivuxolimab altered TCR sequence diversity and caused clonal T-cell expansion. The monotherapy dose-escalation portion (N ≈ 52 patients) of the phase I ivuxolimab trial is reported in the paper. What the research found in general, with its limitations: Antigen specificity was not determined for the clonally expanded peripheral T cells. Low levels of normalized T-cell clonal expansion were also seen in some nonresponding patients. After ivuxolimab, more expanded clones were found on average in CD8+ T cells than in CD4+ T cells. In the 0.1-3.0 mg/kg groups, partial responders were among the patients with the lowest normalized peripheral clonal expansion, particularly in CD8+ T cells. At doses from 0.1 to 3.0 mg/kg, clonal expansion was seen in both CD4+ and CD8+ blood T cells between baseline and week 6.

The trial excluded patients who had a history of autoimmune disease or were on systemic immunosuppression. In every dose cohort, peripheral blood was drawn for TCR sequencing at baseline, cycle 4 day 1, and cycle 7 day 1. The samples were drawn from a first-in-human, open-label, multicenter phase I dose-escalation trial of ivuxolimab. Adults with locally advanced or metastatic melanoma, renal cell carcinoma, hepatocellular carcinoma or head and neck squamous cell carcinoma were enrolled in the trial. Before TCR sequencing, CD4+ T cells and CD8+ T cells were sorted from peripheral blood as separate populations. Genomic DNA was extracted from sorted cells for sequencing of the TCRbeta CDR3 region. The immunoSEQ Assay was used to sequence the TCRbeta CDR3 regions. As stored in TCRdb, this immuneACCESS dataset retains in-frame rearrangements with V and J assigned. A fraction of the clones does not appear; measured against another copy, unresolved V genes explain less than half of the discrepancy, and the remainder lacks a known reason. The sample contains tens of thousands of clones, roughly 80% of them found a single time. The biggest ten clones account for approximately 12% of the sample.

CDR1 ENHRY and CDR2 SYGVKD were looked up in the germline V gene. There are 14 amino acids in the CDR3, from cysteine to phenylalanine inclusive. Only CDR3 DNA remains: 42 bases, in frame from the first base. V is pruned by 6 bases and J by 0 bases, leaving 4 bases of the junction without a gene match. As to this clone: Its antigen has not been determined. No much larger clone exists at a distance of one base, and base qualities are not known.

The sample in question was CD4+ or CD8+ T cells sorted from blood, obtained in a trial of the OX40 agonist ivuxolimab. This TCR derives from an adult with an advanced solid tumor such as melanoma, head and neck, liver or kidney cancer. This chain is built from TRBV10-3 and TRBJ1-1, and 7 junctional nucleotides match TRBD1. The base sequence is TGTGCCATCAGGCAGGGACAGATGAACACTGAAGCTTTCTTT. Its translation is CAIRQGQMNTEAFF.